The 25 T cell receptor beta chains presented below share a single source sample, sequenced in a study of early T cells in non-severe SARS-CoV-2 infection. TCRdb used MiXCR to reprocess the 5' RACE reads, holding one entry per CDR3 protein. The repertoire holds about 69,000 distinct CDR3 sequences, with 9.5% as singletons. The source material was whole blood. These receptors were collected from an adult who was a healthcare worker with PCR-confirmed SARS-CoV-2 infection or an uninfected control (not recorded which).

This chain joins TRBV7-2 and TRBJ2-1; tentatively, D is TRBD2 (5 bases). CDR1 and CDR2 from the germline V gene are SGHTA and FQGNSA. The CDR3 length is 18 residues. Trimming shortened V by 2 bases and J by 4 bases, and 21 bases separated the two germline ends. The CDR3 spells CASSLSRFRLAVYNEQFF. In nucleotides, the CDR3 is TGTGCCAGCAGCTTATCTCGGTTCCGGCTAGCCGTTTACAATGAGCAGTTCTTC.

This rearrangement joins TRBV6-6 to TRBJ2-7; TRBD2 matches 7 bases. The germline V gene has CDR1 MNHNY and CDR2 SVGAGI (reference sequence). With 4 bases clipped from V and 2 bases from J, the junction kept 2 bases outside the gene matches. The CDR3 covers 13 residues. The CDR3 coding sequence is TGTGCCAGCAGTTCCGGGACTACCTACGAGCAGTACTTC. Residues: CASSSGTTYEQYF.

Many counts were recorded for this clonotype. The chain couples TRBV7-3 to TRBJ1-6, with D uncertain. V was shortened by 0 bases and J by 10 bases, with 10 bases between the two germline ends. The CDR3 runs to 14 residues. Germline CDR1 SGHTA, CDR2 FQGTGA. In nucleotides, the CDR3 is TGTGCCAGCAGCTTAACGACGACAAACTCACCCCTCCACTTT. Protein product: CASSLTTTNSPLHF.

V and J are TRBV5-6 and TRBJ2-3, with unresolved D. This CDR3 is built from 12 residues. V shed 6 bases and J shed 3 bases, with 8 bases lying between them. Germline values: CDR1 SGHDT, CDR2 YYEEEE. The CDR3 region has the DNA TGTGCCAGCAACTTCTCAACAGATACGCAGTATTTT. This translates into CASNFSTDTQYF.

This clonotype was detected ten times or more. The chain links TRBV20-1 to TRBJ1-3; D call uncertain. This CDR3 is 14 amino acids long. V lost 6 bases and J 0 bases, leaving 12 bases between the germline ends. Per germline, CDR1 DFQATT and CDR2 SNEGSKA (reference sequence). For the CDR3, the DNA is TGCAGTGCCGCCCAGGTGAACTCTGGAAACACCATATATTTT. Translation gives CSAAQVNSGNTIYF.

This clonotype was detected only a few times. The chain combines TRBV5-6 with TRBJ2-1; 7 bases line up with TRBD2. The CDR3 length is 16 residues. CDR1 is SGHDT, CDR2 YYEEEE, per germline. J lost 4 bases, V lost 6 bases, and 13 bases had no gene match. The CDR3 sequence is CASTPLGGTLYNEQFF. CDR3 in DNA: TGTGCCAGCACCCCCCTCGGGGGGACTCTTTACAATGAGCAGTTCTTC.

This clonotype was observed a few times. The rearrangement links TRBV6-1 to TRBJ1-5; TRBD1 matches 7 bases. The CDR3 is made up of 14 amino acids. The germline CDR1 and CDR2 sequences are MNHNS and SASEGT. V shed 7 bases and J 3 bases; nucleotides not matched to a gene: 6. CDR3 nucleotides: TGTGCCAGCACCCTGACAGGGTACAATCAGCCCCAGCATTTT. Protein: CASTLTGYNQPQHF.

The chain is built from TRBV27 and TRBJ2-7; D call uncertain. This CDR3 comprises 13 residues. CDR1 and CDR2 (germline): MNHEY, SMNVEV (reference sequence). Deletions cut 2 bases from V and 9 bases from J, with 14 bases between. The CDR3 reads CASSLGLMGRQYF. CDR3 DNA: TGTGCCAGCAGTTTAGGGTTGATGGGAAGGCAGTACTTC.

The chain joins TRBV11-2 to TRBJ2-5, with 8 bases identical to TRBD1. Germline V lookup: CDR1 SGHAT, CDR2 FQNNGV. V lost 6 bases to trimming and J lost 5 bases; unmatched junction nucleotides: 11. The CDR3 extends over 15 amino acids. This CDR3 is CASSAGQGTGETQYF. For the CDR3, the DNA is TGTGCCAGCAGTGCCGGACAGGGAACTGGCGAGACCCAGTACTTC.

This clonotype was observed at least ten times. This chain uses TRBV5-1 with TRBJ2-1; D might be TRBD1 (6 bases). There are 15 residues in the CDR3. V was shortened by 4 bases and J by 4 bases, with 15 bases between the two germline ends. Per germline, CDR1 SGHRS and CDR2 YFSETQ. CDR3 DNA sequence: TGCGCCAGCAGCCGAAAGGAGGACAGTTACAATGAGCAGTTCTTC. Translated: CASSRKEDSYNEQFF.

Ten or more counts support this clonotype. J is TRBJ2-5 and V is TRBV29-1, with D possibly being TRBD1 (6 bases). Per the germline V gene, CDR1 is SQVTM and CDR2 is ANQGSEA. The CDR3 is 12 amino acids. V was trimmed by 6 bases and J by 5 bases, leaving 13 bases between them. The CDR3 protein is CSVPRQGETQYF. In nucleotides, the CDR3 is TGCAGCGTCCCTAGGCAGGGGGAGACCCAGTACTTC.

This clonotype has ten or more counts. CDR3 in amino acids: CASSLGPPAGFF. CDR3 nucleotide sequence: TGTGCCAGCAGCTTGGGACCCCCGGCGGGGTTCTTC. The rearrangement joins TRBV7-9 to TRBJ2-1; possibly TRBD1 or TRBD2 for D (5 bases each). Trimming left V 3 bases short and J 15 bases short, with 15 bases between. This CDR3 is built from 12 residues. The germline CDR1 and CDR2 sequences are SEHNR and FQNEAQ (reference sequence). The entire variable domain, with the rest obtained from reference TRBV7-9 and TRBJ2-1, is as follows: DTGVSQNPRHKITKRGQNVTFRCDPISEHNRLYWYRQTLGQGPEFLTYFQNEAQLEKSRLLSDRFSAERPKGSFSTLEIQRTEQGDSAMYLCASSLGPPAGFFGPGTRLTVL.

CDR3 sequence (DNA): TGTGCCAGCAGGTCCGGGGATGGGGCCTATAATTCACCCCTCCACTTT. Protein product: CASRSGDGAYNSPLHF. The chain combines TRBV28 with TRBJ1-6; D uncertain. V was cut by 6 bases and J by 2 bases, with 14 bases left in between. The CDR3 is made up of 16 amino acids. The germline CDR1 and CDR2 sequences are MDHEN and SYDVKM.

This clonotype has a count of ten or more. The chain uses TRBV3-1 and TRBJ2-7, with 9 bases aligning to TRBD2. Per the germline V gene, CDR1 is LGHDT and CDR2 is YNNKEL (reference sequence). V dropped 4 bases and J dropped 6; count of bases not matched to a gene: 7. The CDR3 is 14 amino acids. CDR3 sequence reads: CASSPRLAELEQYF. The CDR3 DNA reads as TGTGCCAGCAGCCCCCGACTAGCGGAGCTCGAGCAGTACTTC.

This clonotype has only a few counts. The CDR3 DNA sequence: TGTGCCAGCAGTTTAAGGCAGCCGAACACCGGGGAGCTGTTTTTT. It translates to CASSLRQPNTGELFF. The genes are TRBV27 and TRBJ2-2; D remains ambiguous. CDR1 MNHEY and CDR2 SMNVEV come from the germline V gene (reference sequence). Trimming took 2 bases from V and 0 from J, leaving 7 bases between them. The CDR3 runs 15 residues.

This clonotype was observed at least ten times. The rearrangement links TRBV5-4 to TRBJ2-5; 12 positions agree with TRBD1. This CDR3 comprises 16 residues. CDR1 and CDR2 from the germline V gene are SGHNT and YYREEE (reference sequence). V lost 4 bases to trimming and J lost 6 bases; unmatched junction nucleotides: 10. This chain's CDR3 is CASSPTGTGGGKTQYF. The CDR3 DNA sequence: TGTGCCAGCAGCCCAACGGGGACAGGGGGCGGTAAGACCCAGTACTTC.

In this sample, this clonotype turned up many times. The junction departs from the called germline gene at one end, perhaps through a read error. The chain joins TRBV9 to TRBJ2-3; 7 bases map to TRBD2. The CDR3 is 18 amino acids. From germline, CDR1 is SGDLS and CDR2 YYNGEE. The CDR3 nucleotides read TGTGCCAGCAGCGCCGAAGGGGAGGAACTAGCGCGGACAAATACGCAGTTTTTT. This gives the protein CASSAEGEELARTNTQFF.

In this sample, this clonotype turned up many times. The chain has TRBV10-3 and TRBJ2-3; D call uncertain. The germline CDR1 and CDR2 sequences are ENHRY and SYGVKD. CDR3 length: 11 amino acids. Trimming shortened V by 10 bases and J by 0 bases, and 5 bases separated the two germline ends. The CDR3 reads CASLSTDTQYF. CDR3 sequence (DNA): TGTGCCAGCCTTAGCACAGATACGCAGTATTTT.

This clonotype was seen repeatedly, ten times or more. V and J are TRBV20-1 and TRBJ2-5; D gene ambiguous. The germline CDR1 and CDR2 sequences are DFQATT and SNEGSKA (reference sequence). Trimming left V 6 bases short and J 5 bases short, with 16 bases between. There are 13 residues in the CDR3. The CDR3 coding sequence is TGCAGTGCCTCCCTCCCCCCATTGGAGACCCAGTACTTC. Residues: CSASLPPLETQYF.

In this sample, this clonotype turned up many times. The gene calls are TRBV10-3 and TRBJ1-6, with a possible D match to TRBD1 (5 bases). The ends were cut back, 5 bases at V and 7 bases at J, with 18 bases in the middle. This CDR3 comprises 16 residues. The germline gives CDR1 ENHRY, CDR2 SYGVKD. The CDR3 DNA follows: TGTGCCATCAGTTCGAGACAGCATAAGGGGAATTCACCCCTCCACTTT. Protein: CAISSRQHKGNSPLHF.

This clonotype came up many times. V is TRBV11-3 and J is TRBJ2-2; no definite D call. CDR3 length equals 15 residues. Germline CDR1 SGHNT, CDR2 YENEEA. The V end was cut by 8 bases, the J end by 3 bases, with 16 bases between. The CDR3 DNA is TGTGCCAGCCCCCCCACTCAAAAGGACACCGGGGAGCTGTTTTTT. Translated, it gives CASPPTQKDTGELFF.

A remark on this clonotype: A read error is possible here, since a much larger clone lies one base away. The genes are TRBV4-2 and TRBJ2-2; the D call may be TRBD1 or TRBD2 (7 bases each). The V gene's germline CDR1 is LGHNA and CDR2 YNFKEQ. Trimming stripped 6 bases from V and 7 bases from J, with 15 bases between. The CDR3 sequence is 14 residues long. CDR3 residues: CASRHDREGGELFF. The CDR3 nucleotides are TGTGCCAGCAGACATGACAGGGAGGGCGGGGAGCTGTTTTTT.

This clonotype appeared many times. In nucleotides, the CDR3 is TGTGCCAGCAGCCCATTAGCGGGAGGGCCCAGCTCCTACGAGCAGTACTTC. This codes for CASSPLAGGPSSYEQYF. The chain joins TRBV7-8 to TRBJ2-7, with 11 bases that match TRBD2. The CDR3 is 17 residues long. The V gene end was trimmed by 5 bases and the J gene end by 0 bases; junction bases not matched to a gene: 9. Germline V CDR1 and CDR2: SGHVS, FQNEAQ.

This clonotype is labeled medium-sized. The chain joins TRBV27 to TRBJ2-3, with 9 bases identical to TRBD2. The CDR3 has 15 amino acids. V was clipped by 2 bases and J by 0 bases; unmatched bases: 0. Germline V lookup: CDR1 MNHEY, CDR2 SMNVEV (reference sequence). CDR3 coding DNA: TGTGCCAGCAGTTTACTAGCGGGGAGCACAGATACGCAGTATTTT. Translating it yields CASSLLAGSTDTQYF.

This clonotype was counted a few times. This chain links TRBV12-3 or TRBV12-4 with TRBJ1-5; no clear D gene. The ends were cut back, 5 bases at V and 9 bases at J, with 8 bases in the middle. This CDR3 has 11 residues. The CDR3 bases are TGTGCCAGCAGTCGACCGACGCCCCAGCATTTT. Translation gives CASSRPTPQHF.